The 10 T cell receptor beta chains below were found in one sample sequenced in a study of OX40 agonist ivuxolimab in advanced cancers. TCRdb's copy holds only in-frame clones and misses some; the assay was immunoSEQ multiplex PCR. The sample lists tens of thousands of clones, roughly 84% occurring once. The sample consisted of CD4+ or CD8+ T cells sorted from blood, taken in a trial of the OX40 agonist ivuxolimab. The source of these receptors is an adult with an advanced solid tumor such as melanoma, head and neck, liver or kidney cancer.

The rearrangement links TRBV7-9 to TRBJ1-2, with D possibly TRBD1 on 6 matching bases. Looked up from germline, CDR1 is SEHNR and CDR2 is FQNEAQ (reference sequence). V gave up 5 bases and J gave up 1 base, with 17 bases separating them. CDR3 length equals 16 residues. CDR3 coding DNA: TGTGCCAGCAGCATATACCGGACAGTTAATAACTATGGCTACACCTTC. Translation gives CASSIYRTVNNYGYTF.

The rearrangement links TRBV19 to TRBJ2-1; 7 bases match TRBD2. The V gene end was trimmed by 2 bases and the J gene end by 6 bases; junction bases not matched to a gene: 13. The CDR3 extends over 17 amino acids. Germline assignment: CDR1 LNHDA and CDR2 SQIVND (reference sequence). The CDR3 spells CASSIWLLADQFNEQFF. The DNA of the CDR3 is TGTGCCAGTAGTATATGGCTCCTAGCGGACCAATTCAATGAGCAGTTCTTC. The whole variable domain, filled in from reference TRBV19 and TRBJ2-1, reads DGGITQSPKYLFRKEGQNVTLSCEQNLNHDAMYWYRQDPGQGLRLIYYSQIVNDFQKGDIAEGYSVSREKKESFPLTVTSAQKNPTAFYLCASSIWLLADQFNEQFFGPGTRLTVL.

The chain carries TRBV2 and TRBJ1-6, with 9 bases fitting TRBD1. The trim removed 6 bases at V and 8 bases at J, leaving 14 bases unmatched. CDR1 SNHLY and CDR2 FYNNEI come from the germline V gene. The CDR3 consists of 17 residues. The chain's CDR3 is CASRLPGQGNFHSPLHF. The CDR3 region has the DNA TGTGCCAGCAGACTACCGGGACAGGGAAATTTCCATTCACCCCTCCACTTT.

The chain couples TRBV7-2 to TRBJ1-2; a possible D gene is TRBD1 (6 bases). V was pared by 1 base and J by 8 bases, with 8 bases between. Per the germline V gene, CDR1 is SGHTA and CDR2 is FQGNSA. CDR3 length: 12 amino acids. The CDR3 DNA follows: TGTGCCAGCAGCTTAGACAGGGTCGGCTACACCTTC. Protein sequence: CASSLDRVGYTF.

The chain couples TRBV27 to TRBJ1-2; no reliable D call. The CDR3 is 13 residues long. CDR1 is MNHEY and CDR2 is SMNVEV in the germline V gene (reference sequence). V gave up 6 bases and J gave up 6 bases, with 14 bases separating them. The CDR3 nucleotides read TGTGCCAGCAGCCCCTGGGGATCGGATGGCTACACCTTC. Amino acids: CASSPWGSDGYTF.

The J gene is TRBJ1-1, the V gene TRBV12-2. TRBV12-2 counts as a pseudogene. The CDR3 length is 12 residues. CDR3 bases: TGTGCAAGTCGCTTATACCCCACTGAAGCTTTCTTT. As protein: CASRLYPTEAFF.

This clone has only a few counts. V is TRBV19 and J is TRBJ1-5, with 11 bases fitting TRBD1. This CDR3 has 13 residues. Germline V gives CDR1 LNHDA, CDR2 SQIVND (reference sequence). Losses at the gene ends were 6 bases for V and 5 bases for J; bases not matched to a gene: 0. The CDR3 region is CASRDRGHQPQHF. In nucleotides, the CDR3 is TGTGCCAGTAGGGACAGGGGGCATCAGCCCCAGCATTTT.

This CDR3 reads CASRIQGGATYEQYF. CDR3 coding DNA: TGTGCCAGTAGGATACAGGGGGGCGCAACCTACGAGCAGTACTTC. The chain joins TRBV19 to TRBJ2-5, with 8 nucleotides matching TRBD1. The last part of the DNA fits TRBJ2-7 better; the J call may be wrong. Germline loops: CDR1 LNHDA, CDR2 SQIVND (reference sequence). The CDR3 extends over 15 amino acids.

CDR3 nucleotides: TGTGCCAGTAGTATAGCGAAGACAGGCGGTTATAGCAATCAGCCCCAGCATTTT. It specifies CASSIAKTGGYSNQPQHF. J is TRBJ1-5 and V is TRBV19, with TRBD1 as a possible D gene (6 bases). Deletions cut 1 base from V and 0 bases from J, with 16 bases between. CDR3 length equals 18 residues. Germline CDR1 and CDR2: LNHDA and SQIVND (reference sequence).

The rearrangement links TRBV6-1 to TRBJ2-7, with D possibly TRBD2 on 5 matching bases. The germline V gene encodes CDR1 MNHNS and CDR2 SASEGT. Trimming stripped 2 bases from V and 13 bases from J, with 15 bases between. The CDR3 is made up of 12 amino acids. The CDR3 protein is CASSETWAGGYF. Here the CDR3 DNA reads TGTGCCAGCAGTGAAACCTGGGCAGGAGGCTACTTC.